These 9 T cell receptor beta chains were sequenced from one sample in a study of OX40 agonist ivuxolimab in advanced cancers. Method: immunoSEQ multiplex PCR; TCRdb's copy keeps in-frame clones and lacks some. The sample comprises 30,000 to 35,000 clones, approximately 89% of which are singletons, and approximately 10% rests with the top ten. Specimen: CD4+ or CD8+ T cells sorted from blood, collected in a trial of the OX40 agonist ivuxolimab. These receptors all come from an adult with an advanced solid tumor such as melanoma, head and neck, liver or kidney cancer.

In nucleotides, the CDR3 is TGTGCCACCTCACCCGAGGGCGAGACCCAGTACTTC. Its protein product is CATSPEGETQYF. The chain uses TRBV27 and TRBJ2-5, with a tentative D call TRBD2 (5 bases). The CDR3 runs to 12 residues. Germline CDR1 reads MNHEY; CDR2 reads SMNVEV (reference sequence). Deletions cut 10 bases from V and 5 bases from J, with 14 bases between.

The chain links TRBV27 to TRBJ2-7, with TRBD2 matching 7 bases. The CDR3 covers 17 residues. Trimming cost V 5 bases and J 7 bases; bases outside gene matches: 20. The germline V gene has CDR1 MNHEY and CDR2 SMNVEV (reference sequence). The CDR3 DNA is TGTGCCAGCAGTCCAGGGAGGGGCGGAACCACTGAAAAAGAGCAGTACTTC. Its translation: CASSPGRGGTTEKEQYF.

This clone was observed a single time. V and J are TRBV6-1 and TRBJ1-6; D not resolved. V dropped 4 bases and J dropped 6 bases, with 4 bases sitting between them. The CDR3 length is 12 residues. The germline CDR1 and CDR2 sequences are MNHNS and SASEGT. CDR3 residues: CASSVFNSPLHF. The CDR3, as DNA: TGTGCCAGCAGTGTTTTTAATTCACCCCTCCACTTT.

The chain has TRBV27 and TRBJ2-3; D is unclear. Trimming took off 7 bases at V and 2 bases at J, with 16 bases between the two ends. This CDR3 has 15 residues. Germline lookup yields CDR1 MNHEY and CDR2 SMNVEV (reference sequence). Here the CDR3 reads CASTPYTTHTDTQYF. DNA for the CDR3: TGTGCCAGCACCCCCTACACCACACACACAGATACGCAGTATTTT.

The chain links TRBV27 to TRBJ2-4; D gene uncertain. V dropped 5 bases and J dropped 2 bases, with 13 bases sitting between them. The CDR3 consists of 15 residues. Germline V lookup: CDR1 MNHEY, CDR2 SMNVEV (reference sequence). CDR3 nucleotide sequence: TGTGCCAGCAGTACCGCCGTTGGACCCAAAAACATTCAGTACTTC. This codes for CASSTAVGPKNIQYF.

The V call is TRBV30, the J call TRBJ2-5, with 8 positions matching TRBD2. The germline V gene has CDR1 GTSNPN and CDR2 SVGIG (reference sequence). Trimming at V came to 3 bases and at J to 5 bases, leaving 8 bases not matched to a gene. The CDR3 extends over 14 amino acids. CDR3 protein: CAWSQKSGSETQYF. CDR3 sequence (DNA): TGTGCCTGGAGCCAAAAAAGCGGGAGTGAGACCCAGTACTTC.

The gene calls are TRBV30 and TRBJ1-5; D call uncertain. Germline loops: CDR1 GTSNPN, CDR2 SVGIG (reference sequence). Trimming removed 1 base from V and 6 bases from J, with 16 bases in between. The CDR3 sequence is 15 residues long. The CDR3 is CAWSARGGSGQPQHF. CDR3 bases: TGTGCCTGGAGTGCGCGAGGAGGTTCAGGTCAGCCCCAGCATTTT. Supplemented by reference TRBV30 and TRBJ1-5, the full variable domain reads SQTIHQWPATLVQPVGSPLSLECTVEGTSNPNLYWYRQAAGRGLQLLFYSVGIGQISSEVPQNLSASRPQDRQFILSSKKLLLSDSGFYLCAWSARGGSGQPQHFGDGTRLSIL.

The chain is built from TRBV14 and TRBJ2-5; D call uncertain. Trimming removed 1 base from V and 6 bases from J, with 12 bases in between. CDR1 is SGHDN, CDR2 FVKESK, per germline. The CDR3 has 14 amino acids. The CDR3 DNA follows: TGTGCCAGCAGCCAAGTTCCTTCCACACAGACCCAGTACTTC. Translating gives CASSQVPSTQTQYF.

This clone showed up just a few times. The CDR3 spells CASSIPFTGTGEAEQYF. In DNA form, the CDR3 reads TGTGCCAGTAGTATTCCCTTCACCGGGACAGGGGAGGCCGAGCAGTACTTC. This chain links TRBV19 with TRBJ2-7, with TRBD1 matching over 10 bases. The V and J ends lost 3 bases and 6 bases, in that order; junction bases with no gene match: 14. CDR1 is LNHDA, CDR2 SQIVND, per germline (reference sequence). The CDR3 is 17 amino acids.